This TCR beta chain came from a study of beta chain features in type 1 diabetes (dated by TCRdb to between 2018 and 2020). Notes on the research overall: No differences in mean age, gender distribution, total cell number or subset yield were found between patients and healthy donors. In the study, recently diagnosed type 1 diabetes patients and matched healthy donors were compared on the TCRB repertoires of their sorted circulating CD4+ T cell subsets. Regulatory and stem cell-like memory subsets were obtained from only 8 patients and roughly 8 healthy donors, while naive and central memory subsets were obtained from all 30 or so donors. A total of roughly 100 million sorted cells were examined across all samples, and the number of cells per subset was strongly correlated with RNA yield.

From each donor, a single peripheral blood sample of about 116 mL on average was drawn into heparinised tubes. Naive, central memory, regulatory and stem cell-like memory CD4+ T cells were sorted on a BD FACSAria II using a panel including CD45RO, CCR7, CD25, CD127, CD95 and CD27. All sorted populations exceeded 98% purity. Right away, PBMCs were isolated by Lymphoprep density gradient centrifugation and were stained directly, with no culture step. So that batch effects would be minimized, each experiment stained and sorted samples in pairs, pairing one healthy donor with one patient. Of note for this clone: Which antigen it targets is not known. Base qualities are not recorded, but no much larger clone differs from it by a single base.

The paper as a whole reports these results and caveats: Type 1 diabetes patients showed a moderate but significant shortening of TCRB CDR3 length in all four CD4+ subsets. Only small numbers of individuals were included in the HLA sub-analyses, which left unresolved whether HLA type had any influence on TCRB rearrangement. Naive, central memory and regulatory TCRB repertoires appeared more similar among patients than among healthy donors. Fewer insertions and more nucleotide deletions at VDJ recombination sites were observed in patients with type 1 diabetes, implying thymic rearrangement abnormalities. PCR might favor shorter templates, but patient and control samples were amplified and corrected together, so any skew would affect both groups equally. Because cDNA was sequenced instead of genomic DNA, highly expressing activated cells could be over-represented, though the groups showed no difference in activation or CD3 levels.

CDR1 and CDR2, per the germline V gene, are MGHRA and YSYEKL. The trim is 2 bases for V and 8 bases for J, with a gap of 16 bases between the germline ends. Taken from cysteine to phenylalanine, the CDR3 has 16 residues. CDR3 DNA only is kept here, 48 bases in frame from base 1. The entire isolated RNA was reverse transcribed using the High Capacity cDNA Reverse Transcription Kit, and thus expressed TCRB transcripts were sequenced. Deep immunoSEQ sequencing was applied to naive, central memory and regulatory T cell samples, giving an average of around 3.8 million total reads per sample. After sorted cells were lysed in RLT buffer, RNA was extracted with DNase-treated RNeasy Micro or Mini kits, with the choice depending on cell number. To prevent cross-contamination, every cell subset was processed on its own, while patient and healthy donor samples were processed together. Using the immunoSEQ multiplex PCR, TCRB sequences were amplified from cDNA into 87-bp fragments spanning the CDR3 region. The amplicons were sequenced using the Illumina HiSeq platform. From the authors' description of their analysis: PCR bias was computationally corrected using synthetic template baselines, reads within Hamming distance 2 were collapsed, and singletons that could not be merged were discarded. Reads were aligned against IMGT to assign V, D and J genes, CDR3 length and insertions or deletions at six rearrangement sites. Within each subset, clonotype counts were normalized to sorted cell number, and only after that were true diversity and Gini coefficients computed with the tcR R package. The overlap coefficient, calculated on TCRB nucleotide sequences, was used to quantify repertoire sharing. As a proxy for the pre-selection repertoire, out-of-frame TCRB sequences from naive cells were analyzed. TCRdb retrieved this table from immuneACCESS and kept in-frame rearrangements only. Not all clones are present; in checked studies, unresolved V genes account for under half, and no reason is known for the remainder. For V, J and clone size, that table is used; D and trimming come from the DNA. The sample table shows under 300,000 clones, and over 20% are seen once. 0.028% of the sample belongs to the ten largest clones.

The chain was built from TRBV4-1 and TRBJ1-6; TRBD1 is possibly the D segment (6 matching bases). This TCR was sampled from a woman aged 40 to 50 with type 1 diabetes. Sequenced material: naive CD4+ T cells from blood. Per the publication, the cell subset or site label means: true naive CD4+ T cells. This receptor carries the CDR3 CASSQLPGPGDSPLHF. At the DNA level, the sequence is TGCGCCAGCAGCCAACTTCCGGGACCAGGGGATTCACCCCTCCACTTT.